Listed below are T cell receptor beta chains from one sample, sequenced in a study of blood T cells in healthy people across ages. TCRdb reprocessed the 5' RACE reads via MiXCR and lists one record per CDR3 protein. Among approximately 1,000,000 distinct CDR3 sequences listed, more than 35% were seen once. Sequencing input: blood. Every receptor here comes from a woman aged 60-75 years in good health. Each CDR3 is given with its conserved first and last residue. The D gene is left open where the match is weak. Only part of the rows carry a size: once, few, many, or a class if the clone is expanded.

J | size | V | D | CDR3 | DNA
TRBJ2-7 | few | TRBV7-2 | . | CASSLNRAGSSYEQYF | TGTGCCAGCAGCCTCAATAGGGCGGGGAGCTCCTACGAGCAGTACTTC
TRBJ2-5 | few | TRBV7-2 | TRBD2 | CASSLVATSGQETQYF | TGTGCCAGCAGCTTAGTAGCGACTAGCGGACAAGAGACCCAGTACTTC
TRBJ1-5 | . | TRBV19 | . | CATDGGNNQPQHF | TGTGCAACGGACGGGGGCAACAATCAGCCCCAGCATTTT
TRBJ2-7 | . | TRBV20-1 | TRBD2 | CSAGPGTSNAYEQYF | TGCAGTGCTGGACCCGGGACTAGTAACGCCTACGAGCAGTACTTC
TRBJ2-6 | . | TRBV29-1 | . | CSVVAGPIASRSGANVLTF | TGCAGCGTTGTGGCAGGGCCGATCGCAAGTCGCTCTGGGGCCAACGTCCTGACTTTC
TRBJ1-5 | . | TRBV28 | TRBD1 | CASSDDLGTGNQPQHF | TGTGCCAGCAGTGATGACCTCGGGACAGGCAATCAGCCCCAGCATTTT
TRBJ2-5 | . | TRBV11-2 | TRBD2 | CASSPQTSGSKETQYF | TGTGCCAGCAGCCCCCAGACTAGCGGGTCGAAAGAGACCCAGTACTTC
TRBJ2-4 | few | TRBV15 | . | CATSRGRGAKNIQYF | TGTGCCACCAGCAGAGGCAGGGGAGCCAAAAACATTCAGTACTTC
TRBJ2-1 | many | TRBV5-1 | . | CASSLGSAQYNEQFF | TGCGCCAGCAGCTTGGGTAGCGCCCAATACAATGAGCAGTTCTTC
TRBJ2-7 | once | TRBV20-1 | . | CSARTRRYEQYF | TGCAGTGCTAGAACCAGACGCTACGAGCAGTACTTC
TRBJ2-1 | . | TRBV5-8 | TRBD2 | CASSPPTSGRTNEQFF | TGTGCCAGCAGCCCGCCGACTAGCGGGAGAACGAATGAGCAGTTCTTC
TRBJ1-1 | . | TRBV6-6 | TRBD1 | CASSHDRGNTEAFF | TGTGCCAGCAGTCATGACAGGGGAAACACTGAAGCTTTCTTT
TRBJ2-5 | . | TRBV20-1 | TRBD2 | CSAGAGGLYNEQYF | TGCAGTGCCGGAGCGGGAGGCCTATACAATGAGCAGTACTTC
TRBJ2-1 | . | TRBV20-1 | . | CSARGDSNRNEQFF | TGCAGTGCTAGGGGCGACAGTAACCGGAATGAGCAGTTCTTC
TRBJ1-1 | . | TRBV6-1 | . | CASSERRVSTEAFF | TGTGCCAGCAGTGAACGTAGGGTCTCCACTGAAGCTTTCTTT
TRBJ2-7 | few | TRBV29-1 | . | CSVAESLALEQYF | TGCAGCGTGGCGGAGTCCTTGGCACTCGAGCAGTACTTC
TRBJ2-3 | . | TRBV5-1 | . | CASSMRELTDTQYF | TGCGCCAGCAGTATGAGGGAGTTGACAGATACGCAGTATTTT
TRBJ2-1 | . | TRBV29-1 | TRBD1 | CSVPQGQGYYNEQFF | TGCAGCGTTCCTCAGGGACAGGGTTACTACAATGAGCAGTTCTTC
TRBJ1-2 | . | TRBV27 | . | CASGFHRDGYTF | TGTGCCAGCGGCTTTCACAGGGATGGCTACACCTTC
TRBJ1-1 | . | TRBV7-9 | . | CASSYPLGEATEAFF | TGTGCCAGCAGCTATCCCCTGGGGGAGGCCACTGAAGCTTTCTTT
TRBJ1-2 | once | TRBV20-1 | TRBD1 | CSAEDPKQGVSYGYTF | TGCAGTGCAGAAGATCCCAAACAGGGGGTGTCCTATGGCTACACCTTC
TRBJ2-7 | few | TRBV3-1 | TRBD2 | CASSVGLAGLYEQYF | TGTGCCAGCAGCGTCGGACTAGCGGGTTTATATGAGCAGTACTTC
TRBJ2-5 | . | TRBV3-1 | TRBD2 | CASSPGLAGATRGTQYF | TGTGCCAGCAGCCCGGGACTAGCGGGAGCGACTAGGGGGACCCAGTACTTC
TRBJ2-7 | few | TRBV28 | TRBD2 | CASSPRGGLAAYEQYF | TGTGCCAGCAGTCCTAGGGGGGGACTAGCGGCATACGAGCAGTACTTC
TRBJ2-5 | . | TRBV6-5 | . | CASRGGERGAPNEQYF | TGTGCCAGCAGGGGCGGGGAGAGAGGGGCCCCCAATGAGCAGTACTTC
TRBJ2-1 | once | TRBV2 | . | CASKEGGSYNEQFF | TGTGCCAGCAAGGAGGGGGGTTCCTACAATGAGCAGTTCTTC
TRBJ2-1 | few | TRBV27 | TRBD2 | CASSTGTSSYNEQFF | TGTGCCAGCAGTACTGGGACTAGCTCCTACAATGAGCAGTTCTTC
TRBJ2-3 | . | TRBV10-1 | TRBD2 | CASIWTSLDTQYF | TGCGCCAGCATCTGGACTAGTTTAGATACGCAGTATTTT
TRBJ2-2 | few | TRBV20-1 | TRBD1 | CSATTGFTGELFF | TGCAGTGCAACGACAGGGTTCACCGGGGAGCTGTTTTTT
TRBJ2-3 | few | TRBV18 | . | CASSPRQGSLNTDTQYF | TGTGCCAGCTCACCTCGTCAGGGATCACTTAACACAGATACGCAGTATTTT
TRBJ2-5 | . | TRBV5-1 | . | CASSFASRQETQYF | TGCGCCAGCAGCTTTGCGAGCCGCCAAGAGACCCAGTACTTC
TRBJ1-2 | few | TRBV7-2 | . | CASSLDGASFGYGYTF | TGTGCCAGCAGCTTAGATGGCGCCAGTTTCGGCTATGGCTACACCTTC
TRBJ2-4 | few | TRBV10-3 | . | CAISTGTALTKNIQYF | TGTGCCATCAGTACTGGAACAGCCCTTACCAAAAACATTCAGTACTTC
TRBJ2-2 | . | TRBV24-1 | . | CATSDTGEDTGELFF | TGTGCCACCAGTGATACCGGGGAGGACACCGGGGAGCTGTTTTTT
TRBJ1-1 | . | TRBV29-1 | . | CSAGRQANTEAFF | TGCAGCGCCGGGCGGCAGGCGAACACTGAAGCTTTCTTT
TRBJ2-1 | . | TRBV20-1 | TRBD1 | CSARQGVSYNEQFF | TGCAGTGCTCGACAGGGAGTTTCCTACAATGAGCAGTTCTTC
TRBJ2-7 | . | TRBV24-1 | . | CATSDAGGTGEQYF | TGTGCCACCAGTGATGCAGGGGGGACGGGCGAGCAGTACTTC
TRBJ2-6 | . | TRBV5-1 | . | CASRAEAWGGSGANVLTF | TGCGCCAGCAGAGCTGAGGCGTGGGGCGGCTCTGGGGCCAACGTCCTGACTTTC